A selection of T cell receptor beta chains follows, all from one sample in a study of cytomegalovirus exposure and HLA in healthy donors. Sequenced by immunoSEQ multiplex PCR; TCRdb stores in-frame clones only, minus some. Among around 70,000 clones, roughly four fifths were seen once, and the ten largest hold approximately 7%. Sample: PBMCs. The receptors derive from a human donor in good health. The conserved cysteine and the conserved F or W are not part of the CDR3 here. Each record gives: V gene, J gene, CDR3 protein.

v_call: TRBV25-1
j_call: TRBJ1-4
cdr3_aa: ASSEATPATNEKLF

v_call: TRBV20-1
j_call: TRBJ2-7
cdr3_aa: SALKIYEQY

v_call: TRBV18
j_call: TRBJ1-2
cdr3_aa: ASSPGTRGSYGYT

v_call: TRBV9
j_call: TRBJ2-5
cdr3_aa: ASSSGTVDQETQY

v_call: TRBV29-1
j_call: TRBJ2-1
cdr3_aa: SVEGGGVDEQF

v_call: TRBV4-3
j_call: TRBJ1-1
cdr3_aa: ASSQASGVTEAF

v_call: TRBV29-1
j_call: TRBJ1-2
cdr3_aa: SVEGQLGGYGYT

v_call: TRBV19
j_call: TRBJ2-3
cdr3_aa: ASSRGQGALDTQY

v_call: TRBV6-1
j_call: TRBJ1-2
cdr3_aa: ASSEADRTRGGYT

v_call: TRBV5-5
j_call: TRBJ2-7
cdr3_aa: ASSPAYEQY

v_call: TRBV15
j_call: TRBJ1-4
cdr3_aa: ATSRDPGASEKLF

v_call: TRBV5-1
j_call: TRBJ2-1
cdr3_aa: ASSVQQGRLNEQF

v_call: TRBV27
j_call: TRBJ1-4
cdr3_aa: ASSLSGPYAWREKLF

v_call: TRBV2
j_call: TRBJ2-3
cdr3_aa: ASSLLITDTQY

v_call: TRBV30
j_call: TRBJ2-7
cdr3_aa: AWREQGWEY

v_call: TRBV6-1
j_call: TRBJ1-1
cdr3_aa: ASGDRFMNTEAF

v_call: TRBV7-2
j_call: TRBJ1-1
cdr3_aa: ASSSPTEGQGTWNTEAF

v_call: TRBV10-3
j_call: TRBJ2-4
cdr3_aa: AISESSLGGDLAKNIQY

v_call: TRBV6-1
j_call: TRBJ1-6
cdr3_aa: ASRMTGTDNSPLH

v_call: TRBV5-4
j_call: TRBJ2-5
cdr3_aa: ASSLASGGETQY

v_call: TRBV19
j_call: TRBJ2-5
cdr3_aa: ASSIRTRGETQY

v_call: TRBV6-1
j_call: TRBJ1-1
cdr3_aa: ASSRGQGTEAF

v_call: TRBV7-2
j_call: TRBJ2-3
cdr3_aa: ASSPGLNTDTQY

v_call: TRBV28
j_call: TRBJ1-1
cdr3_aa: ASRSEGIPEAF

v_call: TRBV7-2
j_call: TRBJ1-5
cdr3_aa: ASSYGGEQPQH

v_call: TRBV7-9
j_call: TRBJ2-2
cdr3_aa: ASSLDRVNTGELF

v_call: TRBV7-2
j_call: TRBJ2-3
cdr3_aa: ASSLQRGDTQY

v_call: TRBV14
j_call: TRBJ1-2
cdr3_aa: ASSGDLGAGGNYGYT

v_call: TRBV28
j_call: TRBJ1-1
cdr3_aa: ASRQIGGISTEAF

v_call: TRBV9
j_call: TRBJ1-1
cdr3_aa: ASSGGTGMNTEAF

v_call: TRBV11-3
j_call: TRBJ2-2
cdr3_aa: ASSPSAANTGELF

v_call: TRBV2
j_call: TRBJ2-3
cdr3_aa: ASSSGTGGTDTQY

v_call: TRBV5-1
j_call: TRBJ2-5
cdr3_aa: ASSLAKAAGGPQETQY

v_call: TRBV5-1
j_call: TRBJ2-3
cdr3_aa: ASSPSGSGGADTQY

v_call: TRBV2
j_call: TRBJ2-7
cdr3_aa: ASSFFGYEQY

v_call: TRBV4-1
j_call: TRBJ1-1
cdr3_aa: ASSPGEQANTEAF

v_call: TRBV4-3
j_call: TRBJ1-1
cdr3_aa: ASSQGRGRVSPEAF

v_call: TRBV4-1
j_call: TRBJ2-1
cdr3_aa: ASSQVLAGGEQF

v_call: TRBV7-3
j_call: TRBJ2-2
cdr3_aa: ASSLTTGPGAGELF

v_call: TRBV2
j_call: TRBJ2-2
cdr3_aa: ASSVRGASTGELF